These T cell receptor beta chains were read from a single sample in a study of T-cell reconstitution after alpha-beta-depleted transplantation in children. MiXCR was run by TCRdb on the PCR reads, yielding one entry per CDR3 protein. Of 750,000 to 950,000 distinct CDR3 sequences in the sample, 16% were seen once. The starting material was PBMCs, mostly from graft donor cells, obtained 360 days after TCRalphabeta/CD19-depleted stem cell transplant. Receptors originate from a male patient younger than 18 who had a stem cell transplant for acute lymphoblastic leukemia, so the T cells may come from the graft donor. Each CDR3 is given with its conserved first and last residue. A D gene is named only where the DNA matches it firmly. Some rows have no size entry. The others give once, few or many, or a class for an expanded clone.

J gene | clone size | V gene | D gene | CDR3 protein | CDR3 DNA
TRBJ2-1 | few | TRBV24-1 | - | CATSDEGGDEQFF | TGTGCCACCAGTGACGAAGGAGGCGATGAGCAGTTCTTC
TRBJ1-2 | few | TRBV5-1 | TRBD1 | CASTRQGRVPDGYTF | TGCGCCAGCACCCGACAGGGAAGGGTTCCGGATGGCTACACCTTC
TRBJ1-4 | few | TRBV12-3/TRBV12-4 | - | CASSGTVPTTNEKLFF | TGTGCCAGCAGCGGGACGGTGCCTACAACTAATGAAAAACTGTTTTTT
TRBJ2-1 | many | TRBV20-1 | TRBD1 | CSARERGDRVYNEQFF | TGCAGTGCTAGAGAAAGGGGAGACAGGGTTTACAATGAGCAGTTCTTC
TRBJ1-1 | - | TRBV5-1 | TRBD1 | CASSPGPGQEQAFF | TGCGCCAGCAGCCCGGGACCGGGACAGGAGCAAGCTTTCTTT
TRBJ2-3 | few | TRBV12-5 | TRBD2 | CASGLVHGGAQYF | TGTGCTAGTGGTTTGGTACATGGGGGGGCGCAGTATTTT
TRBJ2-3 | - | TRBV7-1 | TRBD2 | CASSSRPRTSGRAWVRATDTQYF | TGTGCCAGCAGCTCTCGACCCCGGACTAGCGGGAGGGCCTGGGTTCGTGCCACAGATACGCAGTATTTT
TRBJ2-1 | - | TRBV24-1 | - | CATSDFSVNEQFF | TGTGCCACCAGTGATTTTTCGGTAAATGAGCAGTTCTTC
TRBJ2-1 | - | TRBV20-1 | - | CSASRGWSSYNEQFF | TGCAGTGCTAGCAGAGGGTGGAGCTCCTACAATGAGCAGTTCTTC
TRBJ2-1 | few | TRBV15 | TRBD2 | CATSKSLAGAYNEQFF | TGTGCCACCAGCAAATCACTAGCGGGAGCGTACAATGAGCAGTTCTTC
TRBJ2-3 | many | TRBV29-1 | - | CSAYGGQRTDTQYF | TGCAGCGCCTACGGGGGCCAGCGCACAGATACGCAGTATTTT
TRBJ2-6 | few | TRBV5-1 | TRBD1 | CASSLPGQGFSGANVLTF | TGCGCCAGCAGCTTGCCGGGACAGGGCTTCTCTGGGGCCAACGTCCTGACTTTC
TRBJ2-5 | many | TRBV7-9 | TRBD2 | CASSTGGFGQETQYF | TGTGCCAGCAGCACCGGGGGGTTCGGGCAAGAGACCCAGTACTTC
TRBJ2-7 | - | TRBV5-6 | TRBD2 | CASSLAGLAFGYEQYF | TGTGCCAGCAGCTTGGCGGGACTAGCGTTTGGCTACGAGCAGTACTTC
TRBJ2-1 | few | TRBV6-5 | TRBD2 | CASSYPTSGRINEQFF | TGTGCCAGCAGTTATCCAACTAGCGGGAGGATAAATGAGCAGTTCTTC
TRBJ2-5 | many | TRBV2 | - | CASSDWTPSGTQYF | TGTGCCAGCAGTGACTGGACACCCAGCGGGACCCAGTACTTC
TRBJ1-1 | few | TRBV27 | TRBD1 | CASSFSGGEAFF | TGTGCCAGCAGTTTTTCAGGGGGCGAAGCTTTCTTT
TRBJ2-7 | - | TRBV20-1 | - | CSASRDGSYEQYF | TGCAGTGCTAGCCGGGACGGCTCCTACGAGCAGTACTTC
TRBJ2-1 | many | TRBV20-1 | TRBD2 | CSARDRPGGNNEQFF | TGCAGTGCTAGAGATCGCCCGGGAGGGAACAATGAGCAGTTCTTC
TRBJ2-1 | - | TRBV19 | TRBD2 | CASSSRGVGTSGHNEQFF | TGTGCCAGTAGTAGCCGAGGGGTGGGGACTAGCGGCCACAATGAGCAGTTCTTC
TRBJ2-2 | many | TRBV5-1 | TRBD1 | CASSSDRGINTGELFF | TGCGCCAGCAGCTCCGACAGGGGCATCAACACCGGGGAGCTGTTTTTT
TRBJ2-1 | many | TRBV4-1 | TRBD2 | CASSQDPAGVIEQFF | TGCGCCAGCAGCCAAGACCCAGCGGGAGTCATTGAGCAGTTCTTC
TRBJ2-5 | few | TRBV20-1 | TRBD2 | CSATGLLGETQYF | TGCAGTGCTACGGGACTACTCGGGGAGACCCAGTACTTC
TRBJ2-6 | many | TRBV20-1 | - | CSARSKGPGANVLTF | TGCAGTGCTAGGTCCAAAGGACCCGGGGCCAACGTCCTGACTTTC
TRBJ2-3 | many | TRBV20-1 | TRBD2 | CSARTRKRADTQYF | TGCAGTGCCCGGACTAGGAAACGGGCAGATACGCAGTATTTT
TRBJ2-3 | - | TRBV5-1 | - | CASSLGLATTDTQYF | TGCGCCAGCAGCTTGGGGCTAGCAACCACAGATACGCAGTATTTT
TRBJ2-5 | - | TRBV12-2 | - | CASRVGLAGGAQETQYF | TGTGCAAGTCGCGTCGGACTAGCGGGAGGGGCTCAAGAGACCCAGTACTTC
TRBJ2-2 | - | TRBV11-2 | TRBD2 | CASSLTSSLVELFF | TGTGCCAGCAGCTTGACTAGCTCCCTAGTGGAGCTGTTTTTT
TRBJ1-5 | - | TRBV12-3/TRBV12-4 | - | CASSFVGNDGQPQHF | TGTGCCAGCAGTTTCGTCGGAAATGACGGTCAGCCCCAGCATTTT
TRBJ2-3 | few | TRBV5-1 | - | CASSLSARGLYTDTQYF | TGCGCCAGCAGCTTATCTGCGCGGGGTCTTTACACAGATACGCAGTATTTT
TRBJ2-1 | few | TRBV7-2 | - | CASSLVGTPYNEQFF | TGTGCCAGCAGTTTAGTAGGGACACCCTACAATGAGCAGTTCTTC
TRBJ2-2 | few | TRBV10-2 | - | CASSESRGGGELFF | TGCGCCAGCAGTGAGTCGAGGGGAGGCGGGGAGCTGTTTTTT
TRBJ1-2 | - | TRBV7-9 | TRBD1 | CASSLVWTGDGYTF | TGTGCCAGCAGCTTAGTGTGGACAGGGGATGGCTACACCTTC
TRBJ2-7 | - | TRBV11-2 | - | CASSLDGVRGLYYEQYF | TGTGCCAGCAGCTTAGATGGGGTCAGGGGCTTATACTACGAGCAGTACTTC
TRBJ2-7 | few | TRBV29-1 | TRBD1 | CSGRTGTGPYEQYF | TGCAGCGGGAGGACCGGGACAGGGCCCTACGAGCAGTACTTC
TRBJ2-1 | few | TRBV11-2 | - | CASSLVRAPLGQFF | TGTGCCAGCAGCTTAGTCAGGGCCCCGTTAGGGCAGTTCTTC
TRBJ2-7 | - | TRBV5-1 | TRBD2 | CASSPLAGGPEEQYF | TGCGCCAGCAGCCCTCTAGCGGGAGGGCCGGAGGAGCAGTACTTC
TRBJ1-2 | - | TRBV24-1 | - | CATSGAALNYGYTF | TGTGCCACCAGTGGAGCGGCACTCAACTATGGCTACACCTTC
TRBJ2-3 | many | TRBV4-1 | - | CASRGAGSTDTQYF | TGCGCCAGCAGGGGTGCAGGGAGCACAGATACGCAGTATTTT
TRBJ2-4 | few | TRBV15 | - | CATSRDRQGIHIQYF | TGTGCCACCAGCAGAGATAGGCAGGGAATACACATTCAGTACTTC
TRBJ2-1 | - | TRBV12-3/TRBV12-4 | TRBD2 | CASRPGLATYNEQFF | TGTGCCAGCAGGCCGGGACTAGCAACCTACAATGAGCAGTTCTTC